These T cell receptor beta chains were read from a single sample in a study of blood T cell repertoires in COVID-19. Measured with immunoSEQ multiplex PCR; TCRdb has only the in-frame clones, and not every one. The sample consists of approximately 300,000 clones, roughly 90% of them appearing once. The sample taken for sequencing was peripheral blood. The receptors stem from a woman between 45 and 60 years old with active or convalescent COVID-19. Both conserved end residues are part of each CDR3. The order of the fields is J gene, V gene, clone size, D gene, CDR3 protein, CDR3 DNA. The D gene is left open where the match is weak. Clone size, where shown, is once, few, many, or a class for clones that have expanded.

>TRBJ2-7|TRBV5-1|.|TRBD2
CASSLALAGVDYEQYF
TGCGCCAGCAGCTTGGCCCTAGCGGGAGTAGACTACGAGCAGTACTTC
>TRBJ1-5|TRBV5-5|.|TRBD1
CASSLWGQGTQPQHF
TGTGCCAGCAGCTTGTGGGGACAGGGGACTCAGCCCCAGCATTTT
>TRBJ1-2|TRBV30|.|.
CAWSVGGVYGYTF
TGTGCCTGGAGTGTCGGGGGGGTCTATGGCTACACCTTC
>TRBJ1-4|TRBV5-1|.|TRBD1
CASSWTGANEKLFF
TGCGCCAGCAGCTGGACAGGGGCTAATGAAAAACTGTTTTTT
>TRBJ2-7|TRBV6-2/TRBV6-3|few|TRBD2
CASSLLAGRSSYEQYF
TGTGCCAGCAGTCTACTAGCGGGAAGGAGCTCCTACGAGCAGTACTTC
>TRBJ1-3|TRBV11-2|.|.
CASSFKGFTGNTIYF
TGTGCCAGCAGCTTTAAGGGGTTTACTGGAAACACCATATATTTT
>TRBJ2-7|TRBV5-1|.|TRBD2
CASSPGLAAFYEQYF
TGCGCCAGCAGCCCGGGACTAGCGGCCTTCTACGAGCAGTACTTC
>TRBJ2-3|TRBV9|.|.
CASSVREDWWDTQYF
TGTGCCAGCAGCGTGAGGGAGGATTGGTGGGATACGCAGTATTTT
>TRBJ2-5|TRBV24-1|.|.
CATSRPGQETQYF
TGTGCCACCAGCCGTCCGGGGCAAGAGACCCAGTACTTC
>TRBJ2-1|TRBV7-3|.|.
CASSLYPSTYNEQFF
TGTGCCAGCAGCTTATACCCTAGTACCTACAATGAGCAGTTCTTC
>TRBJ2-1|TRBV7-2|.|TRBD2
CASSYTSGTSLNNEQFF
TGTGCCAGCAGCTATACATCCGGGACTAGCCTTAACAATGAGCAGTTCTTC
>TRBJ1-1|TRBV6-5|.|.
CASSPTKGKTEAFF
TGTGCCAGCAGTCCGACCAAGGGGAAAACTGAAGCTTTCTTT
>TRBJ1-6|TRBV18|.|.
CASSPLAGYNSPLHF
TGTGCCAGCTCACCACTTGCCGGGTACAATTCACCCCTCCACTTT
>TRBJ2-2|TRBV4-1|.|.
CASSQRGQEGGELFF
TGCGCCAGCAGCCAAAGAGGACAGGAGGGCGGGGAGCTGTTTTTT